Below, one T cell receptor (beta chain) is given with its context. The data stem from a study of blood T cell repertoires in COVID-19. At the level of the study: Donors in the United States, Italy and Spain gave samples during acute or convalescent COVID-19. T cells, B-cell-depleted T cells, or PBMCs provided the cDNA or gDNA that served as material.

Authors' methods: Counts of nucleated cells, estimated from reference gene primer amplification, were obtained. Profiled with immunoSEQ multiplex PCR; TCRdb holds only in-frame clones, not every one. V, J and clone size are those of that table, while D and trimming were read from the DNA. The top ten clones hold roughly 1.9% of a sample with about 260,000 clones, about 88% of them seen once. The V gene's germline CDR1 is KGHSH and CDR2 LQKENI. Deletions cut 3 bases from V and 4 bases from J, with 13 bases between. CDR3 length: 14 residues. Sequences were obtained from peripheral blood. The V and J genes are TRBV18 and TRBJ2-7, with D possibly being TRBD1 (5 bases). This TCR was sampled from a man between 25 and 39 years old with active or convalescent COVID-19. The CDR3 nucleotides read TGTGCCAGCTCACCGGACAAGTTCAGGTACGAGCAGTACTTC. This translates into CASSPDKFRYEQYF.